This TCR beta chain emerged from a study of lymphopenia after photon versus proton radiotherapy. With respect to this clone: Its antigen is still unknown.

Data came from immunoSEQ multiplex PCR; TCRdb stores just in-frame clones and leaves some out. The table lists roughly 40,000 clones, roughly four fifths of them singletons, with around a quarter in the top ten. The trim removed 5 bases at V and 6 bases at J, leaving 9 bases unmatched. Germline assignment: CDR1 MNHEY and CDR2 SMNVEV (reference sequence). The CDR3 is 14 residues long. General study points: Proton therapy kept repertoires fairly stable, unlike photons, which gained effector/memory cells. After the lymphocyte nadir, photon-treated repertoires showed oligoclonal expansion, especially of CD8+ Temra cells. Only patients who died were analyzed for survival; proton advantage is unproven. Post-nadir TCR diversity decline inversely tracked overall survival among those who died.

This specimen consisted of peripheral blood, obtained from a patient treated with proton-based radiotherapy. The receptor comes from a woman in her seventies with pancreatic cancer. The J gene is TRBJ2-7, the V gene TRBV27; 8 nucleotides line up with TRBD2. CDR3 sequence: CASSPLREGGEQYF. The CDR3 DNA reads as TGTGCCAGCAGTCCCCTCCGGGAGGGAGGCGAGCAGTACTTC.